Listed below are T cell receptor beta chains from one sample, sequenced in a study of T cell responses to AZD1222 COVID-19 vaccine. Produced via immunoSEQ multiplex PCR; TCRdb's table is partial and in-frame only. The sample lists some 100,000 clones; more than 75% were seen once. The sequenced sample was peripheral blood, obtained 28 days after the second AZD1222 dose. Source of these receptors: an adult who received the AZD1222 COVID-19 vaccine. Each CDR3 is given with its conserved first and last residue. D genes are given only for firm matches. A clone size is listed for some rows: how often the clone was seen (once, few, many), or a class if it is expanded.

TRBJ1-2 | . | TRBV9 | TRBD1 | TGTGCCAGCAGCCCGACAGGGGCCTACTATGGCTACACCTTC | CASSPTGAYYGYTF
TRBJ2-1 | . | TRBV4-3 | TRBD2 | TGCGCCAGCAGCCAAGGCCCGGGACTAGCGGCCTTCAATGAGCAGTTCTTC | CASSQGPGLAAFNEQFF
TRBJ2-7 | . | TRBV2 | . | TGTGCCAGCAGGGTATGGGGGGGCCGATACGAGCAGTACTTC | CASRVWGGRYEQYF
TRBJ2-7 | . | TRBV9 | . | TGTGCCAGCAGCGCTCGACTCGGGACAAATCTCTACGAGCAGTACTTC | CASSARLGTNLYEQYF
TRBJ1-2 | . | TRBV6-5 | . | TGTGCCAGCAGTTACAAAGGGCAGAGCGGCTACACCTTC | CASSYKGQSGYTF
TRBJ2-3 | once | TRBV2 | . | TGTGCCAGCAGGACCCGGGGGCTCACAGATACGCAGTATTTT | CASRTRGLTDTQYF
TRBJ2-2 | . | TRBV19 | . | TGTGCCAGTACCCCGCCCCCCAGCAGGGGCACCGGGGAGCTGTTTTTT | CASTPPPSRGTGELFF
TRBJ1-2 | . | TRBV6-5 | TRBD1 | TGTGCCAGCAGCCTCGGACAGGCTAAGGGCTATGGCTACACCTTC | CASSLGQAKGYGYTF
TRBJ1-1 | . | TRBV6-5 | . | TGTGCCAGCAGCCCCAGGTCAGGGGAAACTGAAGCTTTCTTT | CASSPRSGETEAFF
TRBJ2-5 | . | TRBV19 | . | TGTGCCAGTAGTATAGGAACAGTACGGCCAGAGACCCAGTACTTC | CASSIGTVRPETQYF
TRBJ2-7 | . | TRBV28 | TRBD1 | TGTGCCAGCAGTTTAGGCGGACAGGGCCACGAGCAGTACTTC | CASSLGGQGHEQYF
TRBJ1-4 | . | TRBV7-9 | . | TGTGCCAGCAGCTTAATGGGCAGGGTATCGGGCCTCAATGAAAAACTGTTTTTT | CASSLMGRVSGLNEKLFF
TRBJ2-7 | medium-sized | TRBV13 | TRBD1 | TGTGCCAGCAGCCCTACCGACAGGGGGGGGAGCGAGCAGTACTTC | CASSPTDRGGSEQYF
TRBJ1-1 | . | TRBV6-5 | . | TGTGCCAGCAGTTATGGCGGGGGTGGTGAAGCTTTCTTT | CASSYGGGGEAFF
TRBJ1-1 | . | TRBV6-5 | . | TGTGCCAGCAGTTACGGCGGACAAGGAGCTTTCTTT | CASSYGGQGAFF
TRBJ1-1 | once | TRBV9 | . | TGTGCCAGCAGCGTATCAGGGATGAACACTGAAGCTTTCTTT | CASSVSGMNTEAFF
TRBJ2-1 | . | TRBV5-5 | . | TGTGCCAGCAGCCTGGGGGGTTGGAATGAGCAGTTCTTC | CASSLGGWNEQFF
TRBJ2-7 | . | TRBV29-1 | . | TGCAGCGTTTATCCGGACGGATCCCAACCCTACGAGCAGTACTTC | CSVYPDGSQPYEQYF
TRBJ1-1 | . | TRBV5-4 | . | TGTGCCAGCAGCTTGGACGGGGGCACTATTAACACTGAAGCTTTCTTT | CASSLDGGTINTEAFF
TRBJ1-2 | . | TRBV12-3/TRBV12-4 | . | TGTGCCAGCAGCCCGAGGAGGGGCTATGGCTACACCTTC | CASSPRRGYGYTF
TRBJ2-7 | . | TRBV10-3 | TRBD1 | TGTGCCATCAGGGAAGGGGGCAGGGTCGAGCAGTACTTC | CAIREGGRVEQYF
TRBJ2-7 | . | TRBV11-2 | . | TGTGCCAGCAGCTTGGGAGGCGGGGATTACGAGCAGTACTTC | CASSLGGGDYEQYF
TRBJ1-3 | many | TRBV30 | . | TGTGCCTGGAGTGTGAGTACTGGAAACACCATATATTTT | CAWSVSTGNTIYF
TRBJ2-7 | . | TRBV19 | TRBD2 | TGTGCCAGTAGTAACACGGGACTAGGCTACGAGCAGTACTTC | CASSNTGLGYEQYF